This is a list of T cell receptor beta chains from one sample in a study of human T cells and chemical hapten exposure. MiXCR was run by TCRdb on the RACE reads, yielding one entry per CDR3 protein. The data hold 65,000 to 80,000 distinct CDR3 sequences, with under 13% observed a single time. Specimen: whole blood, collected in connection with sensitization to the hapten diphenylcyclopropenone (DPC). These receptors were taken from a woman aged 45-60 years with alopecia areata. Some clones in this sample may be carry-over from other donors' samples. The CDR3 runs from the conserved cysteine through the conserved F or W. A D gene is named only where the DNA matches it firmly. Some rows have no size entry. The others give once, few or many, or a class for an expanded clone.

clone_size: few; v_call: TRBV3-1; j_call: TRBJ2-1; d_call: TRBD2; cdr3_aa: CASSFGLVPGNEQFF; cdr3_nt: TGTGCCAGCAGCTTCGGACTAGTCCCCGGCAATGAGCAGTTCTTC
clone_size: few; v_call: TRBV5-5; j_call: TRBJ2-1; d_call: TRBD2; cdr3_aa: CASSLTSGSRNEQFF; cdr3_nt: TGTGCCAGCAGCTTGACTAGCGGGAGTCGTAATGAGCAGTTCTTC
clone_size: few; v_call: TRBV29-1; j_call: TRBJ2-2; d_call: NA; cdr3_aa: CSAGQKNTGELFF; cdr3_nt: TGCAGCGCCGGACAGAAGAACACCGGGGAGCTGTTTTTT
clone_size: few; v_call: TRBV5-4; j_call: TRBJ1-2; d_call: TRBD1; cdr3_aa: CASSPRTGAPYGYTF; cdr3_nt: TGTGCCAGCAGCCCTAGGACAGGCGCTCCGTATGGCTACACCTTC
clone_size: NA; v_call: TRBV20-1; j_call: TRBJ1-5; d_call: NA; cdr3_aa: CSASSQNSNQPQHF; cdr3_nt: TGCAGTGCCTCCTCGCAGAACAGCAATCAGCCCCAGCATTTT
clone_size: NA; v_call: TRBV7-9; j_call: TRBJ2-1; d_call: NA; cdr3_aa: CASSSTGRGTNEQFF; cdr3_nt: TGTGCCAGCAGCTCGACAGGGAGGGGTACCAATGAGCAGTTCTTC
clone_size: few; v_call: TRBV7-9; j_call: TRBJ2-1; d_call: TRBD2; cdr3_aa: CASTPASGRGEQFF; cdr3_nt: TGTGCCAGCACCCCGGCTAGCGGGAGGGGTGAGCAGTTCTTC
clone_size: few; v_call: TRBV7-2; j_call: TRBJ2-1; d_call: TRBD1; cdr3_aa: CASSSRQGKQFF; cdr3_nt: TGTGCCAGCAGCTCGAGACAGGGGAAGCAGTTCTTC
clone_size: few; v_call: TRBV7-8; j_call: TRBJ2-7; d_call: TRBD2; cdr3_aa: CASSWTSGNPYEQYF; cdr3_nt: TGTGCCAGCAGCTGGACTAGCGGGAATCCCTACGAGCAGTACTTC
clone_size: NA; v_call: TRBV5-1; j_call: TRBJ2-7; d_call: TRBD1; cdr3_aa: CASSPQGAAYEQYF; cdr3_nt: TGCGCCAGCAGCCCACAGGGGGCGGCCTACGAGCAGTACTTC
clone_size: many; v_call: TRBV7-6; j_call: TRBJ2-5; d_call: NA; cdr3_aa: CASSLSGGQETQYF; cdr3_nt: TGTGCCAGCAGCTTATCAGGAGGCCAAGAGACCCAGTACTTC
clone_size: many; v_call: TRBV7-6; j_call: TRBJ2-7; d_call: NA; cdr3_aa: CASSFGQANYEQYF; cdr3_nt: TGTGCCAGCAGCTTTGGTCAGGCGAACTACGAGCAGTACTTC
clone_size: many; v_call: TRBV10-3; j_call: TRBJ1-6; d_call: NA; cdr3_aa: CAIRREDDSPLHF; cdr3_nt: TGTGCCATCAGGAGGGAGGATGATTCACCCCTCCACTTT
clone_size: few; v_call: TRBV27; j_call: TRBJ2-1; d_call: TRBD2; cdr3_aa: CASSFREGTYNEQFF; cdr3_nt: TGTGCCAGCAGCTTCCGGGAGGGTACCTACAATGAGCAGTTCTTC
clone_size: few; v_call: TRBV14; j_call: TRBJ1-1; d_call: NA; cdr3_aa: CASSQDWNTEAFF; cdr3_nt: TGTGCCAGCAGCCAAGACTGGAACACTGAAGCTTTCTTT
clone_size: few; v_call: TRBV7-9; j_call: TRBJ2-1; d_call: NA; cdr3_aa: CASSLGVPSREQFF; cdr3_nt: TGTGCCAGCAGCTTAGGCGTCCCGTCGAGGGAGCAGTTCTTC
clone_size: few; v_call: TRBV29-1; j_call: TRBJ2-1; d_call: TRBD1; cdr3_aa: CSARQGSNEQFF; cdr3_nt: TGCAGCGCTAGACAGGGTAGCAATGAGCAGTTCTTC
clone_size: NA; v_call: TRBV18; j_call: TRBJ2-1; d_call: TRBD2; cdr3_aa: CASSPGLANNEQFF; cdr3_nt: TGTGCCAGCTCACCGGGACTAGCGAACAATGAGCAGTTCTTC
clone_size: NA; v_call: TRBV28; j_call: TRBJ1-3; d_call: TRBD1; cdr3_aa: CASSSGTASGNTIYF; cdr3_nt: TGTGCCAGCAGTTCCGGGACAGCCTCTGGAAACACCATATATTTT
clone_size: many; v_call: TRBV7-2; j_call: TRBJ1-1; d_call: TRBD1; cdr3_aa: CASSYGQANTEAFF; cdr3_nt: TGTGCCAGCAGCTACGGACAGGCTAACACTGAAGCTTTCTTT
clone_size: NA; v_call: TRBV7-6; j_call: TRBJ2-1; d_call: TRBD2; cdr3_aa: CASTGLAGGLNEQFF; cdr3_nt: TGTGCCAGCACAGGACTAGCGGGAGGGCTGAATGAGCAGTTCTTC
clone_size: few; v_call: TRBV20-1; j_call: TRBJ1-5; d_call: NA; cdr3_aa: CSARVGDSNQPQHF; cdr3_nt: TGCAGTGCTAGAGTCGGGGATAGCAATCAGCCCCAGCATTTT
clone_size: NA; v_call: TRBV7-6; j_call: TRBJ1-5; d_call: NA; cdr3_aa: CASSSFRAGQYGNQPQHF; cdr3_nt: TGTGCCAGCAGCTCCTTCCGGGCAGGGCAATACGGCAATCAGCCCCAGCATTTT
clone_size: NA; v_call: TRBV6-5; j_call: TRBJ1-5; d_call: NA; cdr3_aa: CASSYSWRQGKQPQHF; cdr3_nt: TGTGCCAGCAGTTACTCATGGCGGCAGGGGAAACAGCCCCAGCATTTT
clone_size: many; v_call: TRBV7-3; j_call: TRBJ2-1; d_call: TRBD2; cdr3_aa: CASSLNSGRINEQFF; cdr3_nt: TGTGCCAGCAGCTTAAATAGCGGGAGGATCAATGAGCAGTTCTTC
clone_size: NA; v_call: TRBV7-9; j_call: TRBJ2-3; d_call: TRBD2; cdr3_aa: CASSSGLAGRMMITDTQYF; cdr3_nt: TGTGCCAGCAGCTCGGGACTAGCGGGAAGGATGATGATCACAGATACGCAGTATTTT
clone_size: many; v_call: TRBV20-1; j_call: TRBJ1-5; d_call: NA; cdr3_aa: CSATSAVGQPQHF; cdr3_nt: TGCAGTGCCACGTCCGCCGTGGGTCAGCCCCAGCATTTT
clone_size: few; v_call: TRBV20-1; j_call: TRBJ1-1; d_call: TRBD1; cdr3_aa: CSAPRDRGKEAFF; cdr3_nt: TGCAGTGCTCCCCGGGACAGGGGGAAGGAAGCTTTCTTT
clone_size: many; v_call: TRBV20-1; j_call: TRBJ1-1; d_call: NA; cdr3_aa: CSARDQGRRFSTEAFF; cdr3_nt: TGCAGTGCTAGAGATCAAGGGCGCCGGTTCTCCACTGAAGCTTTCTTT
clone_size: NA; v_call: TRBV20-1; j_call: TRBJ2-3; d_call: NA; cdr3_aa: CSARRDTVTDTQYF; cdr3_nt: TGCAGTGCTAGAAGGGACACAGTCACAGATACGCAGTATTTT
clone_size: few; v_call: TRBV7-8; j_call: TRBJ1-4; d_call: NA; cdr3_aa: CASSLAPRGGSEKLFF; cdr3_nt: TGTGCCAGCAGCTTAGCACCCCGAGGCGGTAGTGAAAAACTGTTTTTT
clone_size: few; v_call: TRBV4-2; j_call: TRBJ2-3; d_call: NA; cdr3_aa: CASSQAARGSTQYF; cdr3_nt: TGTGCCAGCAGCCAAGCGGCGAGGGGAAGCACGCAGTATTTT
clone_size: few; v_call: TRBV5-3; j_call: TRBJ1-1; d_call: NA; cdr3_aa: CARSSFWTEAFF; cdr3_nt: TGTGCCAGAAGCTCGTTTTGGACTGAAGCTTTCTTT
clone_size: many; v_call: TRBV19; j_call: TRBJ1-5; d_call: TRBD1; cdr3_aa: CASSTGQGNQPQHF; cdr3_nt: TGTGCCAGTAGTACTGGACAGGGGAATCAGCCCCAGCATTTT
clone_size: few; v_call: TRBV6-6; j_call: TRBJ1-1; d_call: NA; cdr3_aa: CASSYGQVNTEAFF; cdr3_nt: TGTGCCAGCAGTTACGGACAAGTCAACACTGAAGCTTTCTTT
clone_size: many; v_call: TRBV29-1; j_call: TRBJ1-1; d_call: NA; cdr3_aa: CSVAASRNTEAFF; cdr3_nt: TGCAGCGTCGCGGCGTCCAGGAACACTGAAGCTTTCTTT
clone_size: many; v_call: TRBV5-1; j_call: TRBJ2-1; d_call: TRBD2; cdr3_aa: CASSLGLAGLTQFF; cdr3_nt: TGCGCCAGCAGCTTGGGACTAGCGGGGTTGACCCAGTTCTTC
clone_size: NA; v_call: TRBV5-1; j_call: TRBJ2-7; d_call: NA; cdr3_aa: CASSTSPVGSLSSYEQYF; cdr3_nt: TGCGCCAGCAGCACCTCCCCCGTTGGCAGCCTAAGCTCCTACGAGCAGTACTTC
clone_size: few; v_call: TRBV7-6; j_call: TRBJ2-2; d_call: NA; cdr3_aa: CASSLGRALTGELFF; cdr3_nt: TGTGCCAGCAGCTTAGGCCGGGCCCTTACCGGGGAGCTGTTTTTT
clone_size: few; v_call: TRBV28; j_call: TRBJ2-5; d_call: NA; cdr3_aa: CASSFRRLGRQETQYF; cdr3_nt: TGTGCCAGCAGTTTCCGGCGCTTAGGGAGGCAAGAGACCCAGTACTTC
clone_size: NA; v_call: TRBV6-5; j_call: TRBJ1-5; d_call: NA; cdr3_aa: CASSYSSLNQPQHF; cdr3_nt: TGTGCCAGCAGTTACTCGAGTTTAAATCAGCCCCAGCATTTT